This TCR beta chain was profiled in a study of blood T cell repertoires in COVID-19. This study enrolled people aged roughly 18 to 90 from about two dozen US geographic areas. Which cohort a participant joined came from the clinical history participants gave. CDR3 size: 13 residues. Per the germline V gene, CDR1 is LGHNA and CDR2 is YSLEER. The V and J ends lost 7 bases and 0 bases, in that order; junction bases with no gene match: 0. Libraries were prepared by immunoSEQ multiplex PCR; TCRdb keeps only in-frame clonotypes and omits some of them. Among about 220,000 clones, about 87% were seen once, and the ten largest hold about 2.4%.

The source is a woman aged 25 to 39 who had recovered from COVID-19. This chain links TRBV4-3 with TRBJ2-1, with TRBD2 matching 7 bases. Sequences were obtained from PBMCs or T cells enriched from blood (not recorded which). DNA of the CDR3: TGCGCCAGCACGGGGGGCTCCTACAATGAGCAGTTCTTC. Protein: CASTGGSYNEQFF.